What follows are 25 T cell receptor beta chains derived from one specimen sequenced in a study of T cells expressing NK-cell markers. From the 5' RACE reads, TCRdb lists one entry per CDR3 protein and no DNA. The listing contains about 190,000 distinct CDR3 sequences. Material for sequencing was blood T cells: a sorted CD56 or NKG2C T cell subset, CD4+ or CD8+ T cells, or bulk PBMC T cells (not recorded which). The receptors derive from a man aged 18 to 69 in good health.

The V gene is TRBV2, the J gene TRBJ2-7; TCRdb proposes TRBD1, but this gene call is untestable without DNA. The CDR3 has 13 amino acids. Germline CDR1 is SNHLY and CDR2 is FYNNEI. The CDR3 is CASWGQGAGEQYF. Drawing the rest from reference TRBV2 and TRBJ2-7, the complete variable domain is EPEVTQTPSHQVTQMGQEVILRCVPISNHLYFYWYRQILGQKVEFLVSFYNNEISEKSEIFDDQFSVERPDGSNFTLKIRSTKLEDSAMYFCASWGQGAGEQYFGPGTRLTVT.

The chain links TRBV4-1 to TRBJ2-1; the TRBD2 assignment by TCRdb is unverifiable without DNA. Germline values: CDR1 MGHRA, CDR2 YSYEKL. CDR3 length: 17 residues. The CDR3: CASSQDTGDSPFNEQFF.

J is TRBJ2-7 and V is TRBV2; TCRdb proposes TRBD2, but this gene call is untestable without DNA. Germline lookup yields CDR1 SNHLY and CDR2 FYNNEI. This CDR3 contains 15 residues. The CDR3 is CASSATSGHLDEQYF.

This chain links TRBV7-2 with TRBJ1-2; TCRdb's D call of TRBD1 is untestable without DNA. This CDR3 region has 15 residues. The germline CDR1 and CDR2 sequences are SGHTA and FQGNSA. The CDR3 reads CASSLTGTGVPGYTF.

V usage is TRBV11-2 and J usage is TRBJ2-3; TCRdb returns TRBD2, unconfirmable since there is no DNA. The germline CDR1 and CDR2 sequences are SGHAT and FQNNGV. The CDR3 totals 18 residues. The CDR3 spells CASSHGLAGGLGTDTQYF.

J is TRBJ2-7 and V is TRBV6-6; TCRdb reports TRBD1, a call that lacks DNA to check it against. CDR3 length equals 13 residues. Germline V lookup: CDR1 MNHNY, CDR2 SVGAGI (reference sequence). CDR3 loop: CASTQDRDDEQYF.

This CDR3 reads CASSESRMNTEAFF. The chain carries TRBV12-3 or TRBV12-4 and TRBJ1-1. The CDR3 covers 14 residues.

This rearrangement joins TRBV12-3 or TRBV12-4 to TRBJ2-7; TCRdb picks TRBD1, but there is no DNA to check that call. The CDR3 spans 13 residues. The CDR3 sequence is CASSGQGTYEQYF.

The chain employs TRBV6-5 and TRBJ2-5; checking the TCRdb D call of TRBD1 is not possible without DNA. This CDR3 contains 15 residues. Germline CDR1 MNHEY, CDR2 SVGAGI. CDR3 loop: CASSYFGGRGETQYF.

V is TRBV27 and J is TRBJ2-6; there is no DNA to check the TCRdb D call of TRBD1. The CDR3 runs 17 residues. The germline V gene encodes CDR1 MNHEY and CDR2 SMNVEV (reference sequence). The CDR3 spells CASSGIGVSSGANVLTF.

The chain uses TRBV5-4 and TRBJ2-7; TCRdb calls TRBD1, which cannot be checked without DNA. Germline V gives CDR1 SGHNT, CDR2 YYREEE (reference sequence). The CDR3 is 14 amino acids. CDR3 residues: CASSFFGTDYEQYF.

CDR3 protein: CSARDLGVGYEQYF. This sequence joins TRBV20-1 and TRBJ2-7; TCRdb's D gene call, TRBD1, goes unchecked for lack of DNA. This CDR3 has 14 amino acids. In germline, CDR1 is DFQATT, CDR2 SNEGSKA (reference sequence).

This chain's CDR3 is CASSSEDSPTYEQYF. The chain combines TRBV7-9 with TRBJ2-7; the D call of TRBD1 rests on TCRdb alone, since no DNA is present to check it. The germline gives CDR1 SEHNR, CDR2 FQNEAQ (reference sequence). This CDR3 spans 15 amino acids.

CDR3 residues: CASSQDPGTANTEAFF. The chain is built from TRBV4-2 and TRBJ1-1; with no DNA, the TCRdb D assignment of TRBD1 cannot be verified. Germline V CDR1 and CDR2: LGHNA, YNFKEQ. The CDR3 is 16 residues long.

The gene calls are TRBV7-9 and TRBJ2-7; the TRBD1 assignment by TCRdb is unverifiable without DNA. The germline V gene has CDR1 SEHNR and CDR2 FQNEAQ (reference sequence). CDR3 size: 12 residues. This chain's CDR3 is CASSQDRVHLDF.

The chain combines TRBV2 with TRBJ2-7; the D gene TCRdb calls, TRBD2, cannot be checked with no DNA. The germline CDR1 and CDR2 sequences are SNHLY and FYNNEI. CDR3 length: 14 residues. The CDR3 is CASSEARGSYEQYF.

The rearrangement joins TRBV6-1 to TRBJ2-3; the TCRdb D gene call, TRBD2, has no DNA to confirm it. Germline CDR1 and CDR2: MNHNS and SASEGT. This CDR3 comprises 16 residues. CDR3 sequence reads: CASTHLAGGSTDTQYF.

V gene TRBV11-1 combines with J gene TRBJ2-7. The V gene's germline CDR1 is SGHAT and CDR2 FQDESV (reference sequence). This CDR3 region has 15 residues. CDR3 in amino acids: CASSSTQQTSYEQYF.

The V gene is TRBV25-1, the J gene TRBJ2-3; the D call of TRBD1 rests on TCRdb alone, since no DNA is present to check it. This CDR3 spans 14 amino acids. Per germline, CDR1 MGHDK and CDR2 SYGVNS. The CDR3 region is CASAWSSGADTQYF.

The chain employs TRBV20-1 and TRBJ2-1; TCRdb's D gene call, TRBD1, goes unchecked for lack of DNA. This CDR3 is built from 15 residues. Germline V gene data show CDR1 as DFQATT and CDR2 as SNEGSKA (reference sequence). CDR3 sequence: CSQNGDTSSYNEQFF.

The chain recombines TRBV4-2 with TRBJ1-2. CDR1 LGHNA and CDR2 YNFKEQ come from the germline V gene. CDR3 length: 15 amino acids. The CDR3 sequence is CASSQVGSFNYGYTF.

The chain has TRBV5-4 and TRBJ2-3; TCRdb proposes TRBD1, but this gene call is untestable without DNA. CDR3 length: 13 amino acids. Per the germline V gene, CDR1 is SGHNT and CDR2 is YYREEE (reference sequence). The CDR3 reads CASRSGDADTQYF.

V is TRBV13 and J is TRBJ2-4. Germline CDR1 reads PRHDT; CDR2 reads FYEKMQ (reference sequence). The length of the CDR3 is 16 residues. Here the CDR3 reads CASSLEPMRAKNIQYF.

CDR3 amino acids: CSARDPRDGPSYEQYF. V usage is TRBV20-1 and J usage is TRBJ2-7; TCRdb names TRBD2, which stays unverified in the absence of DNA. CDR3 length equals 16 residues. Germline V CDR1 and CDR2: DFQATT, SNEGSKA (reference sequence).

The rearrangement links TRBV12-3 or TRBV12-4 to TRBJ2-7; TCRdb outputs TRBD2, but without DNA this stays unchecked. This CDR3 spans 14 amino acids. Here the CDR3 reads CASTGLAESYEQYF.